This TCR beta chain originates from a study of cytomegalovirus exposure and HLA in healthy donors. PCR employed 60 Vbeta and 13 Jbeta primers. Only in-frame clones appear in the TCRdb table, and some are missing; sequencing was by immunoSEQ multiplex PCR. Of 150,000 to 200,000 clones detected, 82% appear once; the ten largest clones hold approximately 1.5%. Details on this clone: Its target is unknown.

The CDR3 has 12 amino acids. V was cut by 5 bases and J by 9 bases, with 15 bases left in between. Per the germline V gene, CDR1 is SGHRS and CDR2 is YFSETQ. Broader study findings: TCR beta V segments were, for the most part, productive about 90% or about 30% of the time in an earlier analysis. Among the CMV-associated chains, a few were confirmed in vitro as specific for CMV antigens. TCR beta chains numbering 164 were designated cytomegalovirus-associated.

The chain couples TRBV5-1 to TRBJ2-7; no clear D. This TCR was sampled from a male donor in good health and CMV-seronegative. Sequencing used PBMCs. CDR3 nucleotides: TGCGCCAGCAGAGAAGCCGTCGGTGGGCAGTACTTC. Translating it yields CASREAVGGQYF.